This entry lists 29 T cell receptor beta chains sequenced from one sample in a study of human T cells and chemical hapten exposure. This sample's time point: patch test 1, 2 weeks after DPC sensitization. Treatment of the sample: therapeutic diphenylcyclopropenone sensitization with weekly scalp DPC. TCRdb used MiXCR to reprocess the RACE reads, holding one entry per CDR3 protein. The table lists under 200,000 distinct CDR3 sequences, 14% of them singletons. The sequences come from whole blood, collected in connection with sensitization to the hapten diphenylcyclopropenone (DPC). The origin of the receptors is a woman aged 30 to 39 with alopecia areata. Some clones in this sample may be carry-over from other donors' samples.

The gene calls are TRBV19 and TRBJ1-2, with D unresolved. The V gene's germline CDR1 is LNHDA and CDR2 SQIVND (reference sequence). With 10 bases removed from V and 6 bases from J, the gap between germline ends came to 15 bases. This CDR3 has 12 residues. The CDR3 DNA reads TGTGCCACTCTCGGAGGGATGCATGGCTACACCTTC. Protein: CATLGGMHGYTF.

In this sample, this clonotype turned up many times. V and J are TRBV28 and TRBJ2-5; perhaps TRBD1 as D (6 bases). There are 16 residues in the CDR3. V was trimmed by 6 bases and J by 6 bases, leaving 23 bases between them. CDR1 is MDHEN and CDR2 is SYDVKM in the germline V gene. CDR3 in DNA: TGTGCCAGCAGCCTCAGGACAGCAAACTACGTGAAGACCCAGTACTTC. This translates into CASSLRTANYVKTQYF. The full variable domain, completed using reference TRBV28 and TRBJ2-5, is DVKVTQSSRYLVKRTGEKVFLECVQDMDHENMFWYRQDPGLGLRLIYFSYDVKMKEKGDIPEGYSVSREKKERFSLILESASTNQTSMYLCASSLRTANYVKTQYFGPGTRLLVL.

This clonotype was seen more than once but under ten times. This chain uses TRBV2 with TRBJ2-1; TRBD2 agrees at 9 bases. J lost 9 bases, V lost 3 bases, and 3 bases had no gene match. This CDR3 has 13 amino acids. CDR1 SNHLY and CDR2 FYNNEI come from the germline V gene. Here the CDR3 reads CASSEGLAVEQFF. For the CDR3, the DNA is TGTGCCAGCAGTGAGGGACTAGCCGTTGAGCAGTTCTTC.

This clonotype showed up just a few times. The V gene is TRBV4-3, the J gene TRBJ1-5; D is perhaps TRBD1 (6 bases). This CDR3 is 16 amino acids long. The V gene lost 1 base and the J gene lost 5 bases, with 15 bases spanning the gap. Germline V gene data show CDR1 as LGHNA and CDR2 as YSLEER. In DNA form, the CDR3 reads TGCGCCAGCAGCCAAGGTACAGGGAAGGCGGATCAGCCCCAGCATTTT. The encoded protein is CASSQGTGKADQPQHF.

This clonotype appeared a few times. CDR3 protein: CASQYRHEQFF. The CDR3 nucleotides read TGTGCCAGCCAGTATCGGCATGAGCAGTTCTTC. The chain couples TRBV12-3 or TRBV12-4 to TRBJ2-1; no reliable D call. Trimming removed 8 bases from V and 8 bases from J, with 10 bases in between. The CDR3 is made up of 11 amino acids.

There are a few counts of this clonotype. CDR3 residues: CASSQVRAGGTDTQYF. DNA of the CDR3: TGTGCCAGCAGCCAAGTGCGAGCGGGGGGCACAGATACGCAGTATTTT. V and J are TRBV4-2 and TRBJ2-3; 8 bases agree with TRBD2. This CDR3 is built from 16 residues. Germline V gene data show CDR1 as LGHNA and CDR2 as YNFKEQ. V was clipped by 1 base and J by 1 base; unmatched bases: 4.

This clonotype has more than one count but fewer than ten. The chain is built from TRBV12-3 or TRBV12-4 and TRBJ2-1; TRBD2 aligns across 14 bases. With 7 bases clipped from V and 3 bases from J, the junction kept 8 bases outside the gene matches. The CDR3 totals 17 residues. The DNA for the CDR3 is TGTGCCAGCATCCCTCGGACTAGCGGGAGGAGCTACAATGAGCAGTTCTTC. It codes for CASIPRTSGRSYNEQFF.

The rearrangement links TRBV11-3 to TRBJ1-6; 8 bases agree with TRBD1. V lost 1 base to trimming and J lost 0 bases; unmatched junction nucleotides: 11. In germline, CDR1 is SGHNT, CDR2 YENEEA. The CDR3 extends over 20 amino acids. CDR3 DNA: TGTGCCAGCAGCTTAGGAGCTCAGGGGGCGGCCGGCTCCTATAATTCACCCCTCCACTTT. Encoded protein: CASSLGAQGAAGSYNSPLHF.

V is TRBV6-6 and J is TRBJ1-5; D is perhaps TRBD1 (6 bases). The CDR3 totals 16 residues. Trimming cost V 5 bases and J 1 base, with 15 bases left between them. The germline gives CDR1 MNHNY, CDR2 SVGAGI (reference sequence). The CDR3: CASSTQGSKSNQPQHF. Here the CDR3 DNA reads TGTGCCAGCAGTACGCAGGGGAGTAAAAGCAATCAGCCCCAGCATTTT.

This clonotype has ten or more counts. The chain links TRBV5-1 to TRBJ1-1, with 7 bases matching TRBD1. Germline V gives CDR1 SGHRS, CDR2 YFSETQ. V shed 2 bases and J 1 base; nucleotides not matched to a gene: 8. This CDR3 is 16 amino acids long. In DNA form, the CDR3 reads TGCGCCAGCAGCTTACTGGGGACAGCCCCGAACACTGAAGCTTTCTTT. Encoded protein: CASSLLGTAPNTEAFF.

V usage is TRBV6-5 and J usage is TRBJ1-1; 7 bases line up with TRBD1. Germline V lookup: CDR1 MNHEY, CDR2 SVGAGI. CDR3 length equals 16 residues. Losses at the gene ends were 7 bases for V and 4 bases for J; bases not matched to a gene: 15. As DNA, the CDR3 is TGTGCCAGCAACGGCAGGGGGGGACGATCGGGCACTGAAGCTTTCTTT. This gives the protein CASNGRGGRSGTEAFF.

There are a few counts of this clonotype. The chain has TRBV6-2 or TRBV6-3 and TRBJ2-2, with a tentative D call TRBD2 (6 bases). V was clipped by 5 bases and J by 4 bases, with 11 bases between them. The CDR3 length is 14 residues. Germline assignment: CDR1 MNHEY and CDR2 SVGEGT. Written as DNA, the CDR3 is TGTGCCAGCAGTGGGACTGAGAGCACCGGGGAGCTGTTTTTT. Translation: CASSGTESTGELFF.

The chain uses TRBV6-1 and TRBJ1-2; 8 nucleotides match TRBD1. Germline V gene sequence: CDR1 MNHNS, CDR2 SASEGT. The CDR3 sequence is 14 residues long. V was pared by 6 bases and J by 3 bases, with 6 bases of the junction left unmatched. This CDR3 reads CASRGPGQDYGYTF. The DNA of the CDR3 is TGTGCCAGCAGGGGACCGGGACAGGACTATGGCTACACCTTC.

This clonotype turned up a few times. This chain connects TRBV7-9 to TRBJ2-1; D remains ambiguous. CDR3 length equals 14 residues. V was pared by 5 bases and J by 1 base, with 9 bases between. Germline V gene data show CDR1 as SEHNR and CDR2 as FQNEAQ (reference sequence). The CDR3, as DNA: TGTGCCAGCAGCCGTAGTTTGTCCTACAATGAGCAGTTCTTC. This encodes CASSRSLSYNEQFF.

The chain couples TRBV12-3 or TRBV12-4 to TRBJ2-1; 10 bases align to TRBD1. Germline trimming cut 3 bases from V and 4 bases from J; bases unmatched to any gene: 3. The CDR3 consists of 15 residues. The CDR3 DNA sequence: TGTGCCAGCAGTTTCGGGACAGGGGAGTACAATGAGCAGTTCTTC. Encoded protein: CASSFGTGEYNEQFF.

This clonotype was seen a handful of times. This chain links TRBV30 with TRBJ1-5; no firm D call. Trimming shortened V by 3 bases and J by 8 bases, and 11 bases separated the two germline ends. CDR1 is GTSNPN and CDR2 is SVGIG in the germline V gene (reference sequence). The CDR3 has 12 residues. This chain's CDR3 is CAWSLPLEPQHF. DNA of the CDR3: TGTGCCTGGAGCTTACCCTTGGAGCCCCAGCATTTT.

The CDR3 nucleotides are TGTGCCAGCTCGGGGCAGGGGGCCGACTATGGCTACACCTTC. It yields the protein CASSGQGADYGYTF. The chain couples TRBV18 to TRBJ1-2; 8 bases agree with TRBD1. The CDR3 extends over 14 amino acids. The V gene's germline CDR1 is KGHSH and CDR2 LQKENI. V lost 6 bases, J lost 3 bases, and 6 bases stayed unmatched.

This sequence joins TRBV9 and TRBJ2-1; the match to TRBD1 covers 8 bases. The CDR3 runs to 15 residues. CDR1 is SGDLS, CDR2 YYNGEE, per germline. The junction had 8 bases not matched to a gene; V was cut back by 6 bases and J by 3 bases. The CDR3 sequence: CASTPYTGGYNEQFF. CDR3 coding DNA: TGTGCCAGCACCCCCTACACAGGGGGCTACAATGAGCAGTTCTTC.

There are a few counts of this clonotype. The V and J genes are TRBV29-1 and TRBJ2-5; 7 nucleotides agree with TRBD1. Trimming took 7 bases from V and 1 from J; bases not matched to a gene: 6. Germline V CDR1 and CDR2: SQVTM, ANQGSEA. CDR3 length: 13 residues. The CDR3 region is CSARQGTQETQYF. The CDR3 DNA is TGCAGCGCCCGACAGGGAACCCAAGAGACCCAGTACTTC.

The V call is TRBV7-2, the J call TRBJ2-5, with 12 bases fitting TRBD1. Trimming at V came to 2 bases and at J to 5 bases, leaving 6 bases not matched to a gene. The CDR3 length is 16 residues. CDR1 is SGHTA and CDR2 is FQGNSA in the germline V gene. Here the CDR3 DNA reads TGTGCCAGCAGCTTAAGGGACAGGGGGCGCGGGGAGACCCAGTACTTC. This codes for CASSLRDRGRGETQYF.

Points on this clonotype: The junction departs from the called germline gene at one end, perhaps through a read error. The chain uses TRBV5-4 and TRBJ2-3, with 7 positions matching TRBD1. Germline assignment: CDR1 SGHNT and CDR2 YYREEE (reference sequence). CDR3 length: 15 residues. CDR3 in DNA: TGTGTCAGCAGCCGTGACAGGGACAGCACAGATACGCAGTATTTT. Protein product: CVSSRDRDSTDTQYF.

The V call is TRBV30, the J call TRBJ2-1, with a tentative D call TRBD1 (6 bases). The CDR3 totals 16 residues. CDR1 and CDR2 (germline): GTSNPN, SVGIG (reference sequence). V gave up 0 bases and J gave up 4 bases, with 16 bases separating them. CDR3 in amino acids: CAWSVALRGGYNEQFF. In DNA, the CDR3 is TGTGCCTGGAGTGTTGCCCTAAGAGGGGGATACAATGAGCAGTTCTTC. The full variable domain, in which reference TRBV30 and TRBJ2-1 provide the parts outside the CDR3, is SQTIHQWPATLVQPVGSPLSLECTVEGTSNPNLYWYRQAAGRGLQLLFYSVGIGQISSEVPQNLSASRPQDRQFILSSKKLLLSDSGFYLCAWSVALRGGYNEQFFGPGTRLTVL.

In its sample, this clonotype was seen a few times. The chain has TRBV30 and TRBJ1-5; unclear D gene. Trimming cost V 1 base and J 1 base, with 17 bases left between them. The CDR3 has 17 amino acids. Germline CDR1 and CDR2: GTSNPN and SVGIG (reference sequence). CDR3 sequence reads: CAWSASRGSFSNQPQHF. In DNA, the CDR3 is TGTGCCTGGAGTGCGTCTCGTGGGAGCTTCAGCAATCAGCCCCAGCATTTT.

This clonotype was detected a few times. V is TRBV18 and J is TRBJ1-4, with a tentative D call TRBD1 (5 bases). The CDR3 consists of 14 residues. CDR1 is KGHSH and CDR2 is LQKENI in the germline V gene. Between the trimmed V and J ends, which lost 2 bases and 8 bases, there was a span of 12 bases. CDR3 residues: CASSPTSREEKLFF. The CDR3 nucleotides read TGTGCCAGCTCACCAACTAGCAGGGAAGAAAAACTGTTTTTT.

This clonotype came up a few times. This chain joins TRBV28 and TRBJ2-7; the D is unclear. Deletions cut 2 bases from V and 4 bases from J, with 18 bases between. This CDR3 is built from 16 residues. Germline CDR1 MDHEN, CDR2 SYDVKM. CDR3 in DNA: TGTGCCAGCAGTTTAGCCCCTCTTCTCTCTGGATACGAGCAGTACTTC. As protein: CASSLAPLLSGYEQYF.

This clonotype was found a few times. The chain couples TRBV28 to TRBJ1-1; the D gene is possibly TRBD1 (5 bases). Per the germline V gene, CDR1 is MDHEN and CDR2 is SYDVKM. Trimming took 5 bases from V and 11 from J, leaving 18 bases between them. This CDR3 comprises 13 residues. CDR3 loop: CASSLQDTMRAFF. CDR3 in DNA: TGTGCCAGCAGTCTTCAGGACACCATGAGGGCTTTCTTT.

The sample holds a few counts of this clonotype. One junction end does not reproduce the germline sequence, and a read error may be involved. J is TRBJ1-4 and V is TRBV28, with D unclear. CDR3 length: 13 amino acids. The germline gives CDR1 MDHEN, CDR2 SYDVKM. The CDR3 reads CVSSNTLAEKLFF. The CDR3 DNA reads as TGTGTCAGCAGTAACACTCTGGCCGAAAAACTGTTTTTT.

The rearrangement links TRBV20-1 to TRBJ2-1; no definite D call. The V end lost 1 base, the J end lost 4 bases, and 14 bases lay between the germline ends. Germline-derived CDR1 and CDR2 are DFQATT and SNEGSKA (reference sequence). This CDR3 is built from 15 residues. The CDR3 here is CSARGVANPYNEQFF. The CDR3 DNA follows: TGCAGTGCTAGAGGTGTAGCTAATCCATACAATGAGCAGTTCTTC.

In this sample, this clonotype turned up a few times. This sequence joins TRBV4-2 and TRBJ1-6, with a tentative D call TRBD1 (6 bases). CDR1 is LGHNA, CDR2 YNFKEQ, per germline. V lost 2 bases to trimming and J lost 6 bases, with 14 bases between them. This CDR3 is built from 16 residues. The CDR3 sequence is CASSQPSGQLNSPLHF. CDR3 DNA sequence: TGTGCCAGCAGCCAACCTAGCGGACAGCTTAATTCACCCCTCCACTTT.